This record covers a single T cell receptor beta chain. Its antigen is still unknown. No much larger clone is present one base from it, and per-base qualities are unavailable. To sequence the TCRbeta CDR3 region, genomic DNA was isolated from the sorted cells. The immunoSEQ Assay was used for sequencing of TCRbeta CDR3 regions. The immuneACCESS repertoire file appears here via TCRdb, limited to in-frame rearrangements. These files lack a portion of the clones; in checked studies, under half of the deficit traces to unresolved V genes, and the cause of the others is not known. A total of some 90,000 clones appear in this sample, approximately 91% of them only once. The ten largest clones capture less than 0.35% of the sample. Patients with autoimmune disease history or receiving systemic immunosuppression were excluded from the trial. Peripheral blood for TCR sequencing was drawn from every dose cohort at baseline, at cycle 4 day 1 and at cycle 7 day 1. Samples came from an open-label, multicenter, first-in-human phase I dose-escalation trial of ivuxolimab. The trial enrolled adults with locally advanced or metastatic head and neck squamous cell, hepatocellular, melanoma or renal cell carcinoma. Before TCR sequencing, CD4+ and CD8+ T cells were separately sorted from peripheral blood.

CDR3 length: 15 amino acids, cysteine to phenylalanine. The DNA shown is the 45-base CDR3, in frame from base 1. The germline V gene provides CDR1 SGHTA and CDR2 FQGTGA. Trimming leaves V shorter by 2 bases and J shorter by 4 bases, with the junction holding 1 base beyond the gene matches. This record comes from a study of OX40 agonist ivuxolimab in advanced cancers. For the study in its entirety: Ivuxolimab was a fully human IgG2 agonistic monoclonal antibody targeting the costimulatory receptor OX40 (CD134). Of the approximately 50 dose-escalation patients, hepatocellular carcinoma was present in about 20, melanoma in approximately 15, renal cell carcinoma in 9 and head and neck cancer in 9. Prior anti-PD-1, anti-PD-L1 or anti-CTLA-4 therapy was permitted, and checkpoint inhibitors had been received by about two fifths of dose-escalation patients. Peripheral TCRbeta sequencing aimed to test whether ivuxolimab altered TCR sequence diversity and caused clonal T-cell expansion. In the dose-escalation cohort, more than 80% of patients were male, and the mean age was approximately 60 years with a range of about 20 to 80. Partial responses occurred in three dose-escalation patients, of whom one had hepatocellular carcinoma and two had cutaneous melanoma. The paper covers the monotherapy dose-escalation part of the phase I ivuxolimab trial, which included N = 52 patients. Intravenous ivuxolimab was administered to patients every 2 weeks at six dose levels: 0.01, 0.1, 0.3, 1.5, 3 and 10 mg/kg. Overall results and qualifications from the work: After ivuxolimab, expanded clones were on average more numerous among CD8+ T cells than among CD4+ T cells. Partial responders in the 0.1-3.0 mg/kg groups had among the lowest normalized peripheral clonal expansion, especially among CD8+ T cells. At doses of 0.1 to 3.0 mg/kg, clonal expansion of both CD4+ and CD8+ blood T cells was observed from baseline to week 6. Low levels of normalized T-cell clonal expansion were also shown by some nonresponding patients. The antigen specificity of the clonally expanded peripheral T cells was not determined.

The rearrangement combines TRBV7-3 with TRBJ2-5; 13 junctional bases match TRBD2. The sequence was collected from an adult with an advanced solid tumor such as melanoma, head and neck, liver or kidney cancer. The sample consisted of CD4+ or CD8+ T cells sorted from blood, taken in a trial of the OX40 agonist ivuxolimab. CDR3 sequence: CASSLGLAGVETQYF. The DNA sequence follows: TGTGCCAGCAGCTTAGGACTAGCGGGAGTAGAGACCCAGTACTTC.